Each of the 32 T cell receptor beta chains below was sequenced from the same sample in a study of blood T cell repertoires in COVID-19. Measured with immunoSEQ multiplex PCR; TCRdb has only the in-frame clones, and not every one. The repertoire consists of fewer than 250,000 clones, with 70% to 90% occurring once and the leading ten covering roughly 5.6%. Sequencing was carried out using peripheral blood. The receptors here all came from a woman in her forties who had recovered from COVID-19.

The rearrangement uses TRBV19 and TRBJ1-1, with a tentative D call TRBD1 (5 bases). The CDR3 loop spans 11 amino acids. The germline V gene has CDR1 LNHDA and CDR2 SQIVND (reference sequence). V gave up 9 bases and J gave up 6 bases, with 11 bases separating them. CDR3 bases: TGTGCCAGCACCCAGGGTTCTGAAGCTTTCTTT. It is translated as CASTQGSEAFF.

The chain links TRBV15 to TRBJ2-1, with TRBD1 matching over 7 bases. CDR3 length: 13 residues. Germline CDR1 and CDR2: LNHNV and YYDKDF (reference sequence). V gave up 4 bases and J gave up 8 bases; unmatched junction bases: 5. CDR3 DNA sequence: TGTGCCACCAGCACCGATGACAGGGATGAGCAGTTCTTC. It yields the protein CATSTDDRDEQFF.

The chain combines TRBV7-2 with TRBJ2-5; D is unclear. Germline CDR1 is SGHTA and CDR2 is FQGNSA. The CDR3 contains 12 residues. The V and J ends lost 4 bases and 1 base respectively, with 4 bases between them. CDR3 region: CASSSFQETQYF. The DNA of the CDR3 is TGTGCCAGCAGCTCTTTCCAAGAGACCCAGTACTTC.

CDR3 DNA sequence: TGTGCCAGCAGCCAAGGGACAGGGCAACTGGAGACCCAGTACTTC. Protein product: CASSQGTGQLETQYF. V gene TRBV3-1 (or the pseudogene TRBV3-2) combines with J gene TRBJ2-5; TRBD1 aligns across 8 bases. CDR1 is LGHDT, CDR2 YNNKEL, per germline (reference sequence). V lost 1 base and J lost 5; bases outside the gene matches: 6. The CDR3 spans 15 residues.

Points on this clone: The junction shows a germline mismatch at one end, possibly a read error. The CDR3 bases are TGTGCCAGCAGTTTAGGGGCCAGGAGCACAGATACGCAGTATTTT. This sequence encodes CASSLGARSTDTQYF. The V call is TRBV7-8, the J call TRBJ2-3, with D possibly TRBD1 on 5 matching bases. From germline, CDR1 is SGHVS and CDR2 FQNEAQ. The CDR3 runs 15 residues.

This chain connects TRBV14 to TRBJ1-1; D remains unclear. Germline values: CDR1 SGHDN, CDR2 FVKESK. V gave up 4 bases and J gave up 3 bases, with 9 bases separating them. The length of the CDR3 is 13 residues. The CDR3 coding sequence is TGTGCCAGCAGCCCCTTTCTTGACACTGAAGCTTTCTTT. Amino acid sequence: CASSPFLDTEAFF.

The chain combines TRBV7-2 with TRBJ1-2; 8 bases are shared with TRBD1. The V gene end was trimmed by 3 bases and the J gene end by 9 bases; junction bases not matched to a gene: 9. The germline gives CDR1 SGHTA, CDR2 FQGNSA. CDR3 length: 14 amino acids. The CDR3 protein is CASSFPGQDRSYTF. CDR3 DNA sequence: TGTGCCAGCAGCTTCCCGGGACAGGACAGGAGCTACACCTTC.

The gene calls are TRBV27 and TRBJ2-1; a weak D match, TRBD2 (6 bases). The CDR3 spans 13 residues. V dropped 5 bases and J dropped 6 bases, with 11 bases sitting between them. Germline CDR1 reads MNHEY; CDR2 reads SMNVEV (reference sequence). The CDR3 DNA reads TGTGCCAGCAGTACACTAGCCGGCAATGAGCAGTTCTTC. Translated, it gives CASSTLAGNEQFF.

The chain links TRBV15 to TRBJ2-1, with D tentatively TRBD1 (6 bases). CDR3 size: 14 residues. Per germline, CDR1 LNHNV and CDR2 YYDKDF (reference sequence). V gave up 5 bases and J gave up 8 bases, with 16 bases separating them. The CDR3 loop is CATSVTQGWDEQFF. In DNA form, the CDR3 reads TGTGCCACCAGCGTAACACAGGGATGGGATGAGCAGTTCTTC.

This clone was detected only a few times. This chain connects TRBV18 to TRBJ2-7, with 8 bases that match TRBD2. There are 14 residues in the CDR3. J lost 7 bases, V lost 4 bases, and 9 bases had no gene match. The germline V gene has CDR1 KGHSH and CDR2 LQKENI. The CDR3 DNA is TGTGCCAGCTCACAGTCGGGAGGGCGGGAGGAGCAGTACTTC. Encoded protein: CASSQSGGREEQYF.

The chain carries TRBV2 and TRBJ1-6, with 8 bases matching TRBD1. Germline V gene lookup returns CDR1 SNHLY and CDR2 FYNNEI. This CDR3 has 17 amino acids. V gave up 8 bases and J gave up 5 bases; unmatched junction bases: 14. In DNA, the CDR3 is TGTGCCAGCCTTCCCACCCCAGGACAGGGTCATAATTCACCCCTCCACTTT. Translated: CASLPTPGQGHNSPLHF.

This clone occurred once. This chain joins TRBV19 and TRBJ2-5; 8 nucleotides agree with TRBD2. Germline CDR1 and CDR2: LNHDA and SQIVND (reference sequence). V was clipped by 6 bases and J by 4 bases; unmatched bases: 13. This CDR3 is built from 16 residues. CDR3 bases: TGTGCCAGTAGACCCGGAGGTGGGACTAGTTTAGAGACCCAGTACTTC. The encoded protein is CASRPGGGTSLETQYF.

The DNA for the CDR3 is TGTGCCACCAGCCATCAGGGACATGACTCTTGGTTCTCTGGGGCCAACGTCCTGACTTTC. Its protein product is CATSHQGHDSWFSGANVLTF. The V call is TRBV15, the J call TRBJ2-6, with D perhaps matching TRBD1 (6 bases). From germline, CDR1 is LNHNV and CDR2 YYDKDF (reference sequence). V lost 5 bases to trimming and J lost 0 bases, with 23 bases between them. The CDR3 runs to 20 residues.

This chain uses TRBV29-1 with TRBJ2-1; possibly TRBD2 for D (5 bases). V was trimmed by 4 bases and J by 11 bases, leaving 24 bases between them. The germline gives CDR1 SQVTM, CDR2 ANQGSEA. CDR3 size: 15 residues. The CDR3 reads CSVGPPQFREGKQFF. DNA for the CDR3: TGCAGCGTTGGCCCCCCCCAATTCCGAGAGGGTAAGCAGTTCTTC.

The J gene is TRBJ1-5, the V gene TRBV18, with unresolved D. With 2 bases removed from V and 0 bases from J, the gap between germline ends came to 8 bases. The CDR3 totals 15 residues. In germline, CDR1 is KGHSH, CDR2 LQKENI. As DNA, the CDR3 is TGTGCCAGCTCACCAAACAGCAATAGCAATCAGCCCCAGCATTTT. Its protein is CASSPNSNSNQPQHF.

The chain joins TRBV19 to TRBJ2-3; 11 bases fit TRBD2. The germline CDR1 and CDR2 sequences are LNHDA and SQIVND (reference sequence). Germline trimming cut 3 bases from V and 0 bases from J; bases unmatched to any gene: 11. This CDR3 is built from 19 residues. In DNA, the CDR3 is TGTGCCAGTAGTATGAGAATGGTAGCGGGAGGGCCCAGCACAGATACGCAGTATTTT. The encoded protein is CASSMRMVAGGPSTDTQYF.

The V call is TRBV7-2, the J call TRBJ2-3; 8 positions agree with TRBD2. The CDR3 length is 15 residues. Losses at the gene ends were 5 bases for V and 2 bases for J; bases not matched to a gene: 6. Per germline, CDR1 SGHTA and CDR2 FQGNSA. The CDR3 loop reads CASSASGSSTDTQYF. In DNA form, the CDR3 reads TGTGCCAGCAGCGCGAGCGGGAGTTCCACAGATACGCAGTATTTT.

This CDR3 is CASSLVATQETQYF. DNA of the CDR3: TGTGCCAGCAGCTTAGTCGCAACTCAAGAGACCCAGTACTTC. The chain recombines TRBV7-7 with TRBJ2-5; D gene uncertain. The V and J ends lost 1 base and 2 bases respectively, with 8 bases between them. Looked up from germline, CDR1 is SSHAT and CDR2 is FNYEAQ (reference sequence). The CDR3 has 14 amino acids.

The J gene is TRBJ2-7, the V gene TRBV11-2, with a possible D match to TRBD2 (5 bases). Deletions cut 5 bases from V and 6 bases from J, with 11 bases between. This CDR3 region has 12 residues. Germline lookup yields CDR1 SGHAT and CDR2 FQNNGV. The DNA of the CDR3 is TGTGCCAGCAGCCTCGGACTGCTCGAGCAGTACTTC. Protein product: CASSLGLLEQYF.

With respect to this clone: The sample holds other DNA sequences that translate to the same CDR3. The gene calls are TRBV3-1 (or the pseudogene TRBV3-2) and TRBJ2-1, with D possibly matching TRBD2 (5 bases). The CDR3 is made up of 15 amino acids. V was clipped by 1 base and J by 1 base, with 8 bases between them. Germline assignment: CDR1 LGHDT and CDR2 YNNKEL (reference sequence). CDR3 DNA: TGTGCCAGCAGCCAAGTTGCGGGTTCCTACAATGAGCAGTTCTTC. This sequence encodes CASSQVAGSYNEQFF.

This chain connects TRBV7-2 to TRBJ2-7; TRBD2 aligns across 10 bases. Per germline, CDR1 SGHTA and CDR2 FQGNSA. Unmatched junction bases numbered 14, after V lost 5 bases and J lost 4 bases. The CDR3 is made up of 17 amino acids. The CDR3 spells CASSQKWQREGGYEQYF. For the CDR3, the DNA is TGTGCCAGCAGCCAAAAGTGGCAGCGGGAGGGCGGGTACGAGCAGTACTTC.

The chain links TRBV6-5 to TRBJ1-1; tentatively, D is TRBD1 (5 bases). Trimming removed 0 bases from V and 1 base from J, with 9 bases in between. This CDR3 comprises 15 residues. Germline CDR1 reads MNHEY; CDR2 reads SVGAGI. CDR3 in amino acids: CASSYSTGWNTEAFF. CDR3 nucleotide sequence: TGTGCCAGCAGTTACTCAACAGGTTGGAACACTGAAGCTTTCTTT.

The chain joins TRBV6-2 or TRBV6-3 to TRBJ2-3; 9 nucleotides match TRBD1. Per the germline V gene, CDR1 is MNHEY and CDR2 is SVGEGT. The CDR3 has 16 residues. Trimming removed 7 bases from V and 10 bases from J; junction bases left unmatched: 18. For the CDR3, the DNA is TGTGCCAGCATCCCCCGGGACAGGGTTTATCGCAGTCCGCAGTATTTT. This encodes CASIPRDRVYRSPQYF.

The chain has TRBV30 and TRBJ2-6; 9 nucleotides match TRBD1. V dropped 3 bases and J dropped 4; count of bases not matched to a gene: 10. The CDR3 totals 17 residues. Germline V gene lookup returns CDR1 GTSNPN and CDR2 SVGIG (reference sequence). The CDR3 here is CAWRAQQGARGANVLTF. In DNA form, the CDR3 reads TGTGCCTGGAGAGCTCAACAGGGGGCGCGGGGGGCCAACGTCCTGACTTTC.

The chain uses TRBV9 and TRBJ2-2; 9 positions match TRBD2. The germline V gene encodes CDR1 SGDLS and CDR2 YYNGEE. J was trimmed by 5 bases and V by 2 bases; bases with no gene match: 4. CDR3 length: 15 amino acids. CDR3 amino acids: CASSVAGLATGELFF. Here the CDR3 DNA reads TGTGCCAGCAGCGTGGCCGGACTAGCGACCGGGGAGCTGTTTTTT.

This chain uses TRBV28 with TRBJ1-2, with a weak D call TRBD1 (6 bases). V was shortened by 3 bases and J by 2 bases, with 10 bases between the two germline ends. The CDR3 has 14 amino acids. From germline, CDR1 is MDHEN and CDR2 SYDVKM. CDR3 sequence: CASSFQGTNYGYTF. The CDR3 DNA sequence: TGTGCCAGCAGTTTCCAGGGGACGAACTATGGCTACACCTTC.

The V gene is TRBV3-1 (or the pseudogene TRBV3-2), the J gene TRBJ2-5; 8 nucleotides line up with TRBD1. The CDR3 has 16 residues. With V trimmed by 3 bases and J by 5 bases, 11 bases remained unmatched. From germline, CDR1 is LGHDT and CDR2 YNNKEL (reference sequence). CDR3 residues: CASSHAPGTGPETQYF. The CDR3 DNA sequence: TGTGCCAGCAGCCACGCCCCCGGGACAGGTCCGGAGACCCAGTACTTC.

This chain uses TRBV24-1 with TRBJ2-1; D perhaps matches TRBD2 (6 bases). The ends were cut back, 5 bases at V and 13 bases at J, with 17 bases in the middle. Germline V gives CDR1 KGHDR, CDR2 SFDVKD. The CDR3 runs 13 residues. CDR3 region: CATSAPRAEGQFF. CDR3 DNA sequence: TGTGCCACCAGTGCCCCGAGGGCGGAGGGCCAGTTCTTC.

This chain links TRBV12-3 or TRBV12-4 with TRBJ2-7; 12 nucleotides line up with TRBD1. This CDR3 comprises 13 residues. Losses at the gene ends were 7 bases for V and 6 bases for J; bases not matched to a gene: 4. CDR3 nucleotides: TGTGCCAGCACCCGGGACAGGGGGCGCGAGCAGTACTTC. It encodes CASTRDRGREQYF.

The chain employs TRBV10-3 and TRBJ2-1, with D possibly TRBD2 on 6 matching bases. Trimming took off 7 bases at V and 6 bases at J, with 19 bases between the two ends. This CDR3 contains 15 residues. CDR1 is ENHRY and CDR2 is SYGVKD in the germline V gene. The CDR3 coding sequence is TGTGCCATCACTAAGGGACTGGATGATTCCAATGAGCAGTTCTTC. As protein: CAITKGLDDSNEQFF.

This sequence joins TRBV7-2 and TRBJ2-1; TRBD1 is a possible D gene (5 bases). V gave up 5 bases and J gave up 10 bases, with 12 bases separating them. Germline-derived CDR1 and CDR2 are SGHTA and FQGNSA. CDR3 length: 12 amino acids. The CDR3 nucleotides are TGTGCCAGCAGCCCCGCCAGGGTCGAGCAGTTCTTC. Residues: CASSPARVEQFF.

The chain recombines TRBV5-4 with TRBJ2-2; D may be TRBD1 (6 bases). V dropped 0 bases and J dropped 5 bases, with 11 bases sitting between them. The CDR3 consists of 15 residues. Germline assignment: CDR1 SGHNT and CDR2 YYREEE (reference sequence). For the CDR3, the DNA is TGTGCCAGCAGCTTGGAGGACAGACTAACCGGGGAGCTGTTTTTT. Translated: CASSLEDRLTGELFF. Combining the CDR3 with reference TRBV5-4 and TRBJ2-2 gives the whole variable domain ETGVTQSPTHLIKTRGQQVTLRCSSQSGHNTVSWYQQALGQGPQFIFQYYREEENGRGNFPPRFSGLQFPNYSSELNVNALELDDSALYLCASSLEDRLTGELFFGEGSRLTVL.